The 24 T cell receptor beta chains below were found in one sample sequenced in a study of blood T cells in healthy people across ages. Alongside a J-beta primer mix, a sample-barcoded 5' primer served in a second PCR lasting about 7 to 12 cycles. TCRdb independently ran MiXCR on the 5' RACE reads; one entry per CDR3 protein. Among approximately 900,000 distinct CDR3 sequences listed, 25% to 30% were seen once. These data also featured in a second study, about T cells of mothers and their children.

Material for sequencing was blood. These receptors originate from a middle-aged woman in good health.

The rearrangement uses TRBV4-2 and TRBJ1-5; D unresolved. CDR1 and CDR2 from the germline V gene are LGHNA and YNFKEQ. CDR3 size: 16 residues. The V end lost 0 bases, the J end lost 0 bases, and 9 bases lay between the germline ends. The CDR3 DNA is TGTGCCAGCAGCCAAGATTCGGATTATAGCAATCAGCCCCAGCATTTT. Translated, it gives CASSQDSDYSNQPQHF.

The rearrangement links TRBV7-9 to TRBJ1-2, with D unresolved. Germline V gives CDR1 SEHNR, CDR2 FQNEAQ (reference sequence). The CDR3 is made up of 13 amino acids. V was shortened by 5 bases and J by 6 bases, with 13 bases between the two germline ends. The chain's CDR3 is CASSQSGADGYTF. For the CDR3, the DNA is TGTGCCAGCAGCCAATCGGGCGCGGATGGCTACACCTTC.

This clonotype was observed a few times. This chain uses TRBV11-3 with TRBJ2-1; D is unresolved. Trimming took off 5 bases at V and 5 bases at J, with 10 bases between the two ends. The CDR3 spans 13 residues. Germline V gives CDR1 SGHNT, CDR2 YENEEA. Here the CDR3 DNA reads TGTGCCAGCAGCCCTGGGCCAAACAATGAGCAGTTCTTC. It encodes CASSPGPNNEQFF.

Points on this clonotype: This may be a read error: a much more frequent sequence differs by one nucleotide. The chain joins TRBV25-1 to TRBJ2-5; no definite D call. The CDR3 contains 11 residues. In germline, CDR1 is MGHDK, CDR2 SYGVNS. Trimming cost V 1 base and J 4 bases, with 1 base left between them. The CDR3 protein is CASSELETQYF. As DNA, the CDR3 is TGTGCCAGCAGTGAATTAGAGACCCAGTACTTC.

The chain joins TRBV12-3 or TRBV12-4 to TRBJ1-6; TRBD1 is a possible D gene (5 bases). Trimming shortened V by 6 bases and J by 7 bases, and 10 bases separated the two germline ends. CDR3 size: 13 residues. The chain's CDR3 is CASRGPLNSPLHF. The CDR3, as DNA: TGTGCCAGCAGGGGACCTTTAAATTCACCCCTCCACTTT.

This clonotype showed up many times. The rearrangement joins TRBV7-2 to TRBJ2-3; D not resolved. Trimming pared 10 bases from V and 13 bases from J, leaving 12 bases between. Germline lookup yields CDR1 SGHTA and CDR2 FQGNSA. The CDR3 extends over 9 amino acids. The CDR3 loop reads CANPVVEYF. The CDR3 DNA follows: TGTGCCAACCCGGTGGTGGAGTATTTT.

The chain carries TRBV7-9 and TRBJ1-2; D is perhaps TRBD1 (5 bases). The germline V and J ends were trimmed by 3 bases and 4 bases, with 9 bases remaining between them. Germline CDR1 and CDR2: SEHNR and FQNEAQ (reference sequence). This CDR3 region has 13 residues. The CDR3 reads CASSLGVPYGYTF. Written as DNA, the CDR3 is TGTGCCAGCAGCTTGGGGGTGCCCTATGGCTACACCTTC.

Ten or more counts support this clonotype. This chain links TRBV28 with TRBJ2-7; no clear D gene. The CDR3 is 14 residues long. The germline V gene has CDR1 MDHEN and CDR2 SYDVKM. With 6 bases removed from V and 1 base from J, the gap between germline ends came to 13 bases. The chain's CDR3 is CASSSSALSYEQYF. The DNA of the CDR3 is TGTGCCAGCAGCTCCTCGGCTTTATCCTACGAGCAGTACTTC.

V is TRBV18 and J is TRBJ2-3; perhaps TRBD1 as D (6 bases). This CDR3 has 13 amino acids. V lost 3 bases to trimming and J lost 5 bases, with 9 bases between them. Germline V gene lookup returns CDR1 KGHSH and CDR2 LQKENI. In DNA, the CDR3 is TGTGCCAGCTCACCCGAGACAGGAGATACGCAGTATTTT. It yields the protein CASSPETGDTQYF. The full variable domain, completed using reference TRBV18 and TRBJ2-3, is NAGVMQNPRHLVRRRGQEARLRCSPMKGHSHVYWYRQLPEEGLKFMVYLQKENIIDESGMPKERFSAEFPKEGPSILRIQQVVRGDSAAYFCASSPETGDTQYFGPGTRLTVL.

As for this clonotype: A junction boundary mismatches the germline segment, possibly from a read error. The chain joins TRBV6-6 to TRBJ2-2, with D possibly called TRBD1 or TRBD2 (5 bases each). CDR1 and CDR2 (germline): MNHNY, SVGAGI (reference sequence). The CDR3 length is 16 residues. CDR3 sequence reads: CASSYPPGPSTGKLFF. CDR3 nucleotide sequence: TGTGCCAGCAGTTACCCTCCGGGGCCAAGTACCGGGAAGCTGTTTTTT.

This clonotype was counted between two and nine times. V and J are TRBV24-1 and TRBJ2-1; 8 nucleotides line up with TRBD2. The CDR3 is 16 residues long. In germline, CDR1 is KGHDR, CDR2 SFDVKD. Unmatched junction bases numbered 10, after V lost 2 bases and J lost 8 bases. The DNA of the CDR3 is TGTGCCACCAGTGATTCTCTAGCGGGCCGTAGGGATGAGCAGTTCTTC. Its translation is CATSDSLAGRRDEQFF.

This clonotype was detected only a few times. In nucleotides, the CDR3 is TGCGCCAGCAGCTTTCCGGCAGGGAACCAAGAGACCCAGTACTTC. It encodes CASSFPAGNQETQYF. This chain links TRBV5-1 with TRBJ2-5, with a tentative D call TRBD1 (5 bases). V was cut by 2 bases and J by 0 bases, with 11 bases left in between. There are 15 residues in the CDR3. CDR1 and CDR2 (germline): SGHRS, YFSETQ.

This chain uses TRBV7-2 with TRBJ1-4, with unresolved D. The CDR3 consists of 18 residues. Germline-derived CDR1 and CDR2 are SGHTA and FQGNSA. The V and J ends lost 5 bases and 0 bases respectively, with 19 bases between them. CDR3 nucleotides: TGTGCCAGCAGCCCAGTGACCGAAGGGTTAGCAACTAATGAAAAACTGTTTTTT. This translates into CASSPVTEGLATNEKLFF.

The chain is built from TRBV3-1 and TRBJ2-7, with 9 bases matching TRBD1. Germline CDR1 LGHDT, CDR2 YNNKEL (reference sequence). Germline trimming cut 1 base from V and 5 bases from J; bases unmatched to any gene: 6. CDR3 length: 15 amino acids. CDR3: CASSQGGQGVHEQYF. The CDR3 DNA reads as TGTGCCAGCAGCCAAGGGGGACAGGGCGTCCACGAGCAGTACTTC.

A word on this clonotype: An end of the junction does not agree with germline; a read error may underlie this. V and J are TRBV6-1 and TRBJ2-6; D is undetermined. The germline CDR1 and CDR2 sequences are MNHNS and SASEGT. The CDR3 contains 13 residues. For the CDR3, the DNA is TGTGCCGGCAGGTCTTCGCGGGCCAACGTCCTGACTTTC. Protein: CAGRSSRANVLTF.

In its sample, this clonotype was seen many times. The chain carries TRBV29-1 and TRBJ2-6; the D is unclear. Trimming removed 1 base at V and 0 bases at J, with 7 bases between. This CDR3 spans 15 amino acids. Germline assignment: CDR1 SQVTM and CDR2 ANQGSEA. This chain's CDR3 is CSVEGPASGANVLTF. Here the CDR3 DNA reads TGCAGCGTTGAAGGGCCAGCCTCTGGGGCCAACGTCCTGACTTTC.

This clonotype has just a few counts. The rearrangement uses TRBV28 and TRBJ2-5, with D unclear. Trimming cost V 5 bases and J 7 bases, with 14 bases left between them. The CDR3 runs 13 residues. The V gene's germline CDR1 is MDHEN and CDR2 SYDVKM. Here the CDR3 DNA reads TGTGCCAGCAGTCGGCCACAGTCGGGGACCCAGTACTTC. This gives the protein CASSRPQSGTQYF. The full variable domain, with the rest looked up from reference TRBV28 and TRBJ2-5, is DVKVTQSSRYLVKRTGEKVFLECVQDMDHENMFWYRQDPGLGLRLIYFSYDVKMKEKGDIPEGYSVSREKKERFSLILESASTNQTSMYLCASSRPQSGTQYFGPGTRLLVL.

In its sample, this clonotype was seen a few times. The CDR3 DNA reads as TGCAGTGCTACCCTGGACAGTGCAACTAATGAAAAACTGTTTTTT. It yields the protein CSATLDSATNEKLFF. This chain uses TRBV20-1 with TRBJ1-4, with D possibly being TRBD1 (6 bases). Trimming took 4 bases from V and 0 from J, leaving 12 bases between them. Germline V gene sequence: CDR1 DFQATT, CDR2 SNEGSKA (reference sequence). The CDR3 covers 15 residues.

Notes on this clonotype: A read error may explain this, as a much larger clone is one base away. The rearrangement uses TRBV9 and TRBJ2-7, with 8 bases aligning to TRBD1. Germline CDR1 reads SGDLS; CDR2 reads YYNGEE. V lost 3 bases and J lost 9; bases outside the gene matches: 11. CDR3 size: 14 residues. The CDR3 spells CASSADRAASGQYF. CDR3 nucleotides: TGTGCCAGCAGCGCGGACAGGGCGGCGTCCGGGCAGTACTTC.

The chain couples TRBV9 to TRBJ2-3, with 8 bases fitting TRBD1. Germline CDR1 reads SGDLS; CDR2 reads YYNGEE. The CDR3 is 14 amino acids. V shed 7 bases and J 2 bases; nucleotides not matched to a gene: 6. In nucleotides, the CDR3 is TGTGCCAGCGCAACAGGGGGTCCCACAGATACGCAGTATTTT. As protein: CASATGGPTDTQYF.

CDR3 nucleotide sequence: TGTGCCAGCTCACCTACGGGGGCTAGCAATCAGCCCCAGCATTTT. It yields the protein CASSPTGASNQPQHF. The gene calls are TRBV18 and TRBJ1-5, with a weak D call TRBD1 (6 bases). CDR1 and CDR2 from the germline V gene are KGHSH and LQKENI. The CDR3 consists of 15 residues. V was clipped by 3 bases and J by 0 bases, with 9 bases between them.

CDR3 protein: CAISDSGASSYEQYF. The CDR3 DNA follows: TGTGCCATCAGTGATAGCGGGGCTAGCTCCTACGAGCAGTACTTC. The chain links TRBV10-3 to TRBJ2-7; 8 bases line up with TRBD2. Germline-derived CDR1 and CDR2 are ENHRY and SYGVKD. V shed 3 bases and J 0 bases; nucleotides not matched to a gene: 4. This CDR3 is built from 15 residues.

The chain links TRBV28 to TRBJ2-1; a possible D gene is TRBD1 (5 bases). There are 16 residues in the CDR3. CDR1 and CDR2 (germline): MDHEN, SYDVKM. V was shortened by 3 bases and J by 7 bases, with 19 bases between the two germline ends. CDR3 protein: CASSLMGQGPSNEQFF. The DNA of the CDR3 is TGTGCCAGCAGTTTGATGGGGCAGGGCCCGTCGAATGAGCAGTTCTTC. The whole variable domain, filled in from reference TRBV28 and TRBJ2-1, reads DVKVTQSSRYLVKRTGEKVFLECVQDMDHENMFWYRQDPGLGLRLIYFSYDVKMKEKGDIPEGYSVSREKKERFSLILESASTNQTSMYLCASSLMGQGPSNEQFFGPGTRLTVL.

In its sample, this clonotype was seen a few times. V and J are TRBV5-1 and TRBJ2-5; 10 bases are shared with TRBD1. The CDR3 covers 14 residues. Germline CDR1 SGHRS, CDR2 YFSETQ. The ends lost 6 bases at V and 6 bases at J; junction bases unmatched: 8. The CDR3 DNA is TGCGCCAGCACCCAACCGGGACAGGGGAAGACCCAGTACTTC. Translation gives CASTQPGQGKTQYF.